These 21 T cell receptor beta chains came from one sample sequenced in a study of shared clonotypes between healthy human individuals. Data came from immunoSEQ multiplex PCR; TCRdb stores just in-frame clones and leaves some out. Of nearly 750,000 clones in the sample, over 55% were seen once. Sequencing input: memory CD4+ T cells sorted from blood. This sample's subset: CD45RA-negative fraction. The receptors here all came from a woman younger than 45 in good health.

This clone was recorded a few times. Other DNA sequences in the same sample also yield this CDR3. The chain recombines TRBV5-1 with TRBJ2-7, with 15 bases identical to TRBD2. The V segment lost 4 bases and the J segment 1 base; nucleotides outside the gene matches: 6. The CDR3 loop spans 17 amino acids. Per the germline V gene, CDR1 is SGHRS and CDR2 is YFSETQ. The CDR3 loop reads CASSAGTSGRSSYEQYF. DNA of the CDR3: TGCGCCAGCAGCGCCGGGACTAGCGGGAGGTCATCCTACGAGCAGTACTTC. The full variable domain, with the rest looked up from reference TRBV5-1 and TRBJ2-7, is KAGVTQTPRYLIKTRGQQVTLSCSPISGHRSVSWYQQTPGQGLQFLFEYFSETQRNKGNFPGRFSGRQFSNSRSEMNVSTLELGDSALYLCASSAGTSGRSSYEQYFGPGTRLTVT.

V is TRBV28 and J is TRBJ1-1; TRBD1 matches 9 bases. Germline V gives CDR1 MDHEN, CDR2 SYDVKM. The CDR3 length is 16 residues. Losses at the gene ends were 3 bases for V and 4 bases for J; bases not matched to a gene: 9. CDR3 protein: CASSFTGGALGTEAFF. The CDR3 coding sequence is TGTGCCAGCAGTTTTACAGGGGGCGCGTTGGGCACTGAAGCTTTCTTT.

The genes are TRBV30 and TRBJ2-7, with TRBD2 identical over 12 bases. The CDR3 sequence is 14 residues long. With 4 bases clipped from V and 4 bases from J, the junction kept 5 bases outside the gene matches. Germline V lookup: CDR1 GTSNPN, CDR2 SVGIG (reference sequence). The CDR3 loop is CAWTSGRAGYEQYF. The CDR3 coding sequence is TGTGCCTGGACTAGCGGGAGGGCCGGGTACGAGCAGTACTTC.

J is TRBJ1-2 and V is TRBV5-1, with 9 bases aligning to TRBD1. The CDR3 length is 13 residues. CDR1 SGHRS and CDR2 YFSETQ come from the germline V gene. J gave up 5 bases and V 5 bases, and 4 bases lay outside the gene matches. The CDR3 region has the DNA TGCGCCAGCAGTCTACAGGGGGCGTATGGCTACACCTTC. Amino acid sequence: CASSLQGAYGYTF.

The CDR3 is CASSDSEHTGELFF. CDR3 DNA: TGTGCCAGCAGTGACTCGGAGCACACCGGGGAGCTGTTTTTT. The V and J genes are TRBV6-4 and TRBJ2-2; D is uncertain. The length of the CDR3 is 14 residues. The germline V gene has CDR1 MRHNA and CDR2 SNTAGT. The V end was cut by 0 bases, the J end by 3 bases, with 5 bases between.

This clone has just a few counts. The rearrangement joins TRBV19 to TRBJ2-2; D remains unclear. Trimming removed 6 bases at V and 0 bases at J, with 8 bases between. This CDR3 spans 14 amino acids. Germline lookup yields CDR1 LNHDA and CDR2 SQIVND (reference sequence). The CDR3 DNA is TGTGCCAGTAGGCCGACATCGAACACCGGGGAGCTGTTTTTT. Translating gives CASRPTSNTGELFF.

Remarks on this clone: At one boundary the junction diverges from the germline segment, which might be a read error. Other DNA sequences of this sample code for an identical CDR3. The chain employs TRBV2 and TRBJ2-7, with D maybe TRBD2 (6 bases). The CDR3 is 15 amino acids. The germline V gene encodes CDR1 SNHLY and CDR2 FYNNEI. The CDR3 nucleotides are TGTGCCAGCAGTAAGACTAGTTGGGACTCCTACGAACAGTACTTC. This translates into CASSKTSWDSYEQYF.

The gene calls are TRBV28 and TRBJ2-7; TRBD2 aligns across 7 bases. J gave up 4 bases and V 11 bases, and 17 bases lay outside the gene matches. The CDR3 length is 15 residues. Per the germline V gene, CDR1 is MDHEN and CDR2 is SYDVKM. The DNA for the CDR3 is TGTGCCGGCCGTCGGGGGAGGGAAGTCCTATACGAGCAGTACTTC. Residues: CAGRRGREVLYEQYF.

This rearrangement joins TRBV7-9 to TRBJ1-2; no clear D gene. The germline V gene encodes CDR1 SEHNR and CDR2 FQNEAQ (reference sequence). Trimming removed 3 bases at V and 3 bases at J, with 8 bases between. The CDR3 has 13 amino acids. The CDR3 is CASSFGGDYGYTF. CDR3 sequence (DNA): TGTGCCAGCAGCTTTGGTGGCGACTATGGCTACACCTTC.

This chain joins TRBV19 and TRBJ1-5; 7 bases are a match to TRBD1. The CDR3 spans 13 residues. V trimming: 5 bases; J trimming: 5 bases; junction bases outside the gene matches: 3. CDR1 and CDR2 from the germline V gene are LNHDA and SQIVND (reference sequence). CDR3 bases: TGTGCCAGTAGTTTTGACAGGGATCAGCCCCAGCATTTT. This sequence encodes CASSFDRDQPQHF.

The chain has TRBV5-1 and TRBJ2-3; D ambiguous. Trimming left V 0 bases short and J 5 bases short, with 19 bases between. The CDR3 runs to 17 residues. CDR1 is SGHRS and CDR2 is YFSETQ in the germline V gene. Here the CDR3 DNA reads TGCGCCAGCAGCTTGGGAGTCGTGGGTATAATTGGAGATACGCAGTATTTT. Translation gives CASSLGVVGIIGDTQYF.

With regard to this clone: The junction departs from the called germline gene at one end, perhaps through a read error. This chain links TRBV13 with TRBJ1-4; TRBD1 is a possible D gene (5 bases). The CDR3 spans 15 residues. Germline V gene lookup returns CDR1 PRHDT and CDR2 FYEKMQ (reference sequence). For the CDR3, the DNA is TGTGCCAGCAGCATAGGGCCGGGGCCGTATGAAAAACTGTTTTTT. It encodes CASSIGPGPYEKLFF. Using reference TRBV13 and TRBJ1-4 for the parts outside the CDR3, the full variable domain is AAGVIQSPRHLIKEKRETATLKCYPIPRHDTVYWYQQGPGQDPQFLISFYEKMQSDKGSIPDRFSAQQFSDYHSELNMSSLELGDSALYFCASSIGPGPYEKLFFGSGTQLSVL.

This clone was observed a handful of times. This sequence joins TRBV6-6 and TRBJ1-1, with no clear D. The germline V gene has CDR1 MNHNY and CDR2 SVGAGI (reference sequence). There are 14 residues in the CDR3. Trimming stripped 5 bases from V and 1 base from J, with 11 bases between. CDR3 coding DNA: TGTGCCAGCAGTCACTACCGAAGGAACACTGAAGCTTTCTTT. This encodes CASSHYRRNTEAFF.

The V call is TRBV7-9, the J call TRBJ1-4; 7 bases match TRBD1. V shed 5 bases, J shed 4 bases, and the junction held 10 bases outside the gene matches. The length of the CDR3 is 16 residues. Per the germline V gene, CDR1 is SEHNR and CDR2 is FQNEAQ (reference sequence). The CDR3 coding sequence is TGTGCCAGCAGCAAAGCAGGGGGGACTCTTAATGAAAAACTGTTTTTT. Protein product: CASSKAGGTLNEKLFF.

The chain employs TRBV5-1 and TRBJ2-1, with 10 bases aligning to TRBD1. After removal of 4 bases from V and 6 bases from J, the junction contained 4 bases not matched to a gene. Germline CDR1 reads SGHRS; CDR2 reads YFSETQ. The CDR3 totals 14 residues. CDR3 DNA: TGCGCCAGCAGCCGGGACAGGGGTTCCAATGAGCAGTTCTTC. It specifies CASSRDRGSNEQFF.

The rearrangement joins TRBV15 to TRBJ2-7; tentatively, D is TRBD2 (7 bases). Germline V gene data show CDR1 as LNHNV and CDR2 as YYDKDF (reference sequence). The CDR3 contains 15 residues. The V gene lost 0 bases and the J gene lost 7 bases, with 16 bases spanning the gap. The CDR3 sequence: CATSRDLAGEGEQYF. The CDR3 DNA is TGTGCCACCAGCAGAGATCTGGCAGGGGAGGGGGAGCAGTACTTC.

V and J are TRBV18 and TRBJ1-1; a weak D match, TRBD1 (5 bases). The CDR3 is 14 amino acids. Germline V gene sequence: CDR1 KGHSH, CDR2 LQKENI. V lost 4 bases and J 6 bases, leaving 15 bases between the germline ends. Written as DNA, the CDR3 is TGTGCCAGCTCACTCAGGGTAGAGCCGGCTGAAGCTTTCTTT. This gives the protein CASSLRVEPAEAFF.

V gene TRBV9 combines with J gene TRBJ1-4; D possibly corresponds to TRBD1 (6 bases). CDR3 size: 15 residues. V lost 3 bases and J lost 5, with 14 bases in between. CDR1 is SGDLS and CDR2 is YYNGEE in the germline V gene. The CDR3 coding sequence is TGTGCCAGCAGCGCCGGACAGCTGATCAATGAAAAACTGTTTTTT. It yields the protein CASSAGQLINEKLFF.

This chain links TRBV6-5 with TRBJ1-2; D uncertain. Germline values: CDR1 MNHEY, CDR2 SVGAGI. The CDR3 sequence is 14 residues long. Trimming removed 6 bases at V and 7 bases at J, with 18 bases between. CDR3 loop: CASSPPDSRGGYTF. CDR3 coding DNA: TGTGCCAGCAGCCCACCGGATAGCCGGGGTGGCTACACCTTC.

CDR3 nucleotides: TGTGCCAGCACCGGTTGGGGGGCAATGAATGGCTACACCTTC. The encoded protein is CASTGWGAMNGYTF. The V gene is TRBV7-8, the J gene TRBJ1-2, with a tentative D call TRBD1 (6 bases). V was pared by 7 bases and J by 6 bases, with 18 bases between. CDR3 size: 14 residues. Germline CDR1 SGHVS, CDR2 FQNEAQ. Based on the CDR3 plus reference TRBV7-8 and TRBJ1-2, the full variable domain is GAGVSQSPRYKVAKRGQDVALRCDPISGHVSLFWYQQALGQGPEFLTYFQNEAQLDKSGLPSDRFFAERPEGSVSTLKIQRTQQEDSAVYLCASTGWGAMNGYTFGSGTRLTVV.

This chain links TRBV2 with TRBJ2-7, with D uncertain. The V gene lost 7 bases and the J gene lost 3 bases, with 19 bases spanning the gap. The germline V gene has CDR1 SNHLY and CDR2 FYNNEI. The CDR3 runs to 15 residues. For the CDR3, the DNA is TGTGCCAGCACTCCTGAGCTTTCACGACTCTACGAGCAGTACTTC. This encodes CASTPELSRLYEQYF.